The clone carrying this T cell receptor (beta chain) is a singleton in its sample. Generated by immunoSEQ multiplex PCR, the TCRdb table keeps only in-frame clones and is missing some. Of 240,000 or so clones detected, roughly 80% appear once; the ten largest clones hold less than 3.5%. This sample was taken from a study of blood T cell repertoires in COVID-19. Study summary: In each case, the material was cDNA or gDNA derived from T cells, B-cell-depleted T cells, or PBMCs.

The sequenced sample was peripheral blood. The sequence derives from a woman aged 18-35 years with acute or convalescent COVID-19.

The CDR3 spells CASGFRGQETQYF. CDR3 DNA sequence: TGTGCCAGTGGATTCAGGGGGCAAGAGACCCAGTACTTC. The chain carries TRBV6-6 and TRBJ2-5; 7 positions agree with TRBD1. Trimming took 9 bases from V and 2 from J; bases not matched to a gene: 6. Germline V CDR1 and CDR2: MNHNY, SVGAGI (reference sequence). This CDR3 spans 13 amino acids.